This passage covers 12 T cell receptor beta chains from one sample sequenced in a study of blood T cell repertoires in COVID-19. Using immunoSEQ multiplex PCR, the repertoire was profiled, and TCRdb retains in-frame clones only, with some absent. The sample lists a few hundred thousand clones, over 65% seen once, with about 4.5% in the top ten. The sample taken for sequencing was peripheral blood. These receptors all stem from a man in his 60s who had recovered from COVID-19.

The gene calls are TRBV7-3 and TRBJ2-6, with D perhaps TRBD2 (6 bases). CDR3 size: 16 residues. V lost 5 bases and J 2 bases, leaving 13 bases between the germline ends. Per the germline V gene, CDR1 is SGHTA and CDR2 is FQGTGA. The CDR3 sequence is CASSLRGEAGANVLTF. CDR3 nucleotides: TGTGCCAGCAGCCTCCGCGGGGAGGCTGGGGCCAACGTCCTGACTTTC.

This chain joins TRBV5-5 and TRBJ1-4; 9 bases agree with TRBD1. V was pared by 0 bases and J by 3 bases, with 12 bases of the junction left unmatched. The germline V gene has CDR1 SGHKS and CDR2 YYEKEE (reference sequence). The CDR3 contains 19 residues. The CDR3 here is CASSLAPGTGTPANEKLFF. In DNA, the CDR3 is TGTGCCAGCAGCTTGGCACCCGGGACAGGGACCCCAGCTAATGAAAAACTGTTTTTT. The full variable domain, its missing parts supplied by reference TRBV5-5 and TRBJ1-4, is DAGVTQSPTHLIKTRGQQVTLRCSPISGHKSVSWYQQVLGQGPQFIFQYYEKEERGRGNFPDRFSARQFPNYSSELNVNALLLGDSALYLCASSLAPGTGTPANEKLFFGSGTQLSVL.

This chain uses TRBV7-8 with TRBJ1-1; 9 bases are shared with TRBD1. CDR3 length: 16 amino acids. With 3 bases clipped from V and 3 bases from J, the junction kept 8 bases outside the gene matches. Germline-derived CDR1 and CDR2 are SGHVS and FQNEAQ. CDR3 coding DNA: TGTGCCAGCAGCTTCCCGGGACAGGGCCGTTACACTGAAGCTTTCTTT. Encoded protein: CASSFPGQGRYTEAFF. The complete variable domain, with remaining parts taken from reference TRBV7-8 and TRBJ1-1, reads GAGVSQSPRYKVAKRGQDVALRCDPISGHVSLFWYQQALGQGPEFLTYFQNEAQLDKSGLPSDRFFAERPEGSVSTLKIQRTQQEDSAVYLCASSFPGQGRYTEAFFGQGTRLTVV.

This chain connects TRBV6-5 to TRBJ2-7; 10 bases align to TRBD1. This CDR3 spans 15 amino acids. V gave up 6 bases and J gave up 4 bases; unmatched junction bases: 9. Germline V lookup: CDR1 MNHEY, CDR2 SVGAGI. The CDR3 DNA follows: TGTGCCAGCAGCTTCCGACAGGGGGCGCTTTACGAGCAGTACTTC. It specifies CASSFRQGALYEQYF.

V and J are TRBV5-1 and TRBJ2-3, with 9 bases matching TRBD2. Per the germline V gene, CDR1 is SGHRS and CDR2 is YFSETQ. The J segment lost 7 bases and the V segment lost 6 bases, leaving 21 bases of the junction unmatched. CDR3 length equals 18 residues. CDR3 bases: TGCGCCAGCAAGCCCCGCGCCAGAGCGGGAGGAGATACTCATACGCAGTATTTT. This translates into CASKPRARAGGDTHTQYF. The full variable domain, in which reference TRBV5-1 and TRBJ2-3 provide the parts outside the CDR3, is KAGVTQTPRYLIKTRGQQVTLSCSPISGHRSVSWYQQTPGQGLQFLFEYFSETQRNKGNFPGRFSGRQFSNSRSEMNVSTLELGDSALYLCASKPRARAGGDTHTQYFGPGTRLTVL.

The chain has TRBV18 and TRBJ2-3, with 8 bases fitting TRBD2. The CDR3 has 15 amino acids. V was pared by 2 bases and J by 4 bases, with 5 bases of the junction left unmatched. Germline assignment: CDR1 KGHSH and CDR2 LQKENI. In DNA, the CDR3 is TGTGCCAGCTCACCAGGACGGGGGGGCGCAGATACGCAGTATTTT. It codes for CASSPGRGGADTQYF.

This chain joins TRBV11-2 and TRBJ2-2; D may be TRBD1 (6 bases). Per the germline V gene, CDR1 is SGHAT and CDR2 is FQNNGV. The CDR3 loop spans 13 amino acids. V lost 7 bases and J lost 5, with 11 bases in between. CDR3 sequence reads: CASNPTGTGELFF. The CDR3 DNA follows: TGTGCCAGCAACCCAACAGGGACCGGGGAGCTGTTTTTT.

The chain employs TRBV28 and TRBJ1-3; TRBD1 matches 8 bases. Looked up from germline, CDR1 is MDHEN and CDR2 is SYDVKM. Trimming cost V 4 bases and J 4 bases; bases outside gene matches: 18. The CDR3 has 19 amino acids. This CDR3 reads CASSSPGFGVGDRGNTIYF. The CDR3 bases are TGTGCCAGCAGTTCTCCGGGCTTTGGGGTGGGGGACAGGGGAAACACCATATATTTT. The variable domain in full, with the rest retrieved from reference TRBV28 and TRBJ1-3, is DVKVTQSSRYLVKRTGEKVFLECVQDMDHENMFWYRQDPGLGLRLIYFSYDVKMKEKGDIPEGYSVSREKKERFSLILESASTNQTSMYLCASSSPGFGVGDRGNTIYFGEGSWLTVV.

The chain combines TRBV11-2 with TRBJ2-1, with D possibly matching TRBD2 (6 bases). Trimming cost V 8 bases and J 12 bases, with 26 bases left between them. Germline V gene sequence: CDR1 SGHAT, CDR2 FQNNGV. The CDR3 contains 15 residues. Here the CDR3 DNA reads TGTGCCAGCTCCATCGGGAGAAATCAGGGTGCTGCGCAGTTCTTC. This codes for CASSIGRNQGAAQFF.

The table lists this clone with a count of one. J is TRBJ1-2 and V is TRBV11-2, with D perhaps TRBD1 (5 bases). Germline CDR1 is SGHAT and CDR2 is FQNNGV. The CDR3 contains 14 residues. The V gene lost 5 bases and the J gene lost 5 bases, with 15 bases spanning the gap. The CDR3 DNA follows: TGTGCCAGCAGCAGCAGGCAGGGCCTATATGGCTACACCTTC. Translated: CASSSRQGLYGYTF.

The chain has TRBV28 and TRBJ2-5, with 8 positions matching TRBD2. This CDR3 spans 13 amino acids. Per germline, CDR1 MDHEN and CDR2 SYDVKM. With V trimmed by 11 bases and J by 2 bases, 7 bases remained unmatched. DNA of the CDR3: TGTGCCGTAGAAGGCGGGGGGCAAGAGACCCAGTACTTC. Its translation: CAVEGGGQETQYF.

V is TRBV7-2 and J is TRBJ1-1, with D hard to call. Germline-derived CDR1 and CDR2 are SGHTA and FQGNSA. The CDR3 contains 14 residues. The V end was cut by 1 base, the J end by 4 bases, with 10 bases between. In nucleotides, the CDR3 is TGTGCCAGCAGCTTAGGTCCTGGGCGCACTGAAGCTTTCTTT. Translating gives CASSLGPGRTEAFF.